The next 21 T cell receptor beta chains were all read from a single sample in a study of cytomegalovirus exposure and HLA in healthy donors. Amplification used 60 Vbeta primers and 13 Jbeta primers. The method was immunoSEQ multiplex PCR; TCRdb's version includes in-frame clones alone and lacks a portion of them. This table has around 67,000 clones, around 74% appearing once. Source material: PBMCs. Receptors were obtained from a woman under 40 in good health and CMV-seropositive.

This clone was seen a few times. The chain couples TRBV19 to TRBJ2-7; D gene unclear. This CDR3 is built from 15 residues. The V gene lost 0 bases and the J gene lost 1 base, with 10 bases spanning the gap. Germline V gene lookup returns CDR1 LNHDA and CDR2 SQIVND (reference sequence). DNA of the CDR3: TGTGCCAGTAGTATAGATCTACCGCCTTCCTACGAGCAGTACTTC. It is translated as CASSIDLPPSYEQYF.

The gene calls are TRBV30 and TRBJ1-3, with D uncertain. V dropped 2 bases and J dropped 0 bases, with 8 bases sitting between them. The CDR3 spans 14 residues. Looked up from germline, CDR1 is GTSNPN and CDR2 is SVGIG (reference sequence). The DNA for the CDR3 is TGTGCCTGGAGTCCGGGGTCCTCTGGAAACACCATATATTTT. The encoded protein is CAWSPGSSGNTIYF.

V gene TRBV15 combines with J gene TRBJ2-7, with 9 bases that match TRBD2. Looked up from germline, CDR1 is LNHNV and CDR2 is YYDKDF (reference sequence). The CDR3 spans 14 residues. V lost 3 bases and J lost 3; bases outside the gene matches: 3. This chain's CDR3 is CATSSAGGSYEQYF. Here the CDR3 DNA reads TGTGCCACCAGCAGTGCGGGAGGGAGCTACGAGCAGTACTTC.

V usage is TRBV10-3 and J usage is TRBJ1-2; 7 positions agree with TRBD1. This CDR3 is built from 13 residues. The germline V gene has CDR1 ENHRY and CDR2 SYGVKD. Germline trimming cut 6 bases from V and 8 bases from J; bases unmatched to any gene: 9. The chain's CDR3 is CAIRPTGEGGYTF. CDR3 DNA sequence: TGTGCCATCAGACCTACAGGGGAAGGGGGCTACACCTTC.

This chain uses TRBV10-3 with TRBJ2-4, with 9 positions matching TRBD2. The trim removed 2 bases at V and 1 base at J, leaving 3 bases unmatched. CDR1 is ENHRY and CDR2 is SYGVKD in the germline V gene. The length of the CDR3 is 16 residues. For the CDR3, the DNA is TGTGCCATCAGTGAGAGGAGCGGGAGGGCCAAAAACATTCAGTACTTC. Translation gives CAISERSGRAKNIQYF.

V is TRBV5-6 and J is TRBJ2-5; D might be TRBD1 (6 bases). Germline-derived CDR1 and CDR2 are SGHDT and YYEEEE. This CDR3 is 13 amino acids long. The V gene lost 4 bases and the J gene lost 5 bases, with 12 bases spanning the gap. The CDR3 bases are TGTGCCAGCAGCGGACGGACAGACGAGACCCAGTACTTC. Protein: CASSGRTDETQYF.

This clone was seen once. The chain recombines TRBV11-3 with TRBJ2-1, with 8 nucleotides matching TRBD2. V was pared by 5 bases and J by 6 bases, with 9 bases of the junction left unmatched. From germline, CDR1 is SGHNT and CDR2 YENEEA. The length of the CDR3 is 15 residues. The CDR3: CASSPTGLATNEQFF. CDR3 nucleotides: TGTGCCAGCAGCCCGACAGGACTAGCTACCAATGAGCAGTTCTTC.

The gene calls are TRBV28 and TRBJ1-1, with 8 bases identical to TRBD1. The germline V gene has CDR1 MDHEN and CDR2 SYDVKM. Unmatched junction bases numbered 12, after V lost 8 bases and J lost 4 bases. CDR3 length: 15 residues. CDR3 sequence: CASSSLTGVSTEAFF. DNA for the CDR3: TGTGCCAGCTCTTCCCTGACAGGGGTCTCCACTGAAGCTTTCTTT. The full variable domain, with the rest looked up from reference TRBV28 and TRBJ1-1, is DVKVTQSSRYLVKRTGEKVFLECVQDMDHENMFWYRQDPGLGLRLIYFSYDVKMKEKGDIPEGYSVSREKKERFSLILESASTNQTSMYLCASSSLTGVSTEAFFGQGTRLTVV.

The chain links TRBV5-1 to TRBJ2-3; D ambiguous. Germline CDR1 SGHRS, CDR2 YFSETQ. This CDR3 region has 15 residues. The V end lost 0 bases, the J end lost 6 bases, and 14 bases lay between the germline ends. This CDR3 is CASSLGSVPRDTQYF. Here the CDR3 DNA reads TGCGCCAGCAGCTTGGGGAGCGTCCCTCGGGATACGCAGTATTTT. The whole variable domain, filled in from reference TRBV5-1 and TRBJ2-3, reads KAGVTQTPRYLIKTRGQQVTLSCSPISGHRSVSWYQQTPGQGLQFLFEYFSETQRNKGNFPGRFSGRQFSNSRSEMNVSTLELGDSALYLCASSLGSVPRDTQYFGPGTRLTVL.

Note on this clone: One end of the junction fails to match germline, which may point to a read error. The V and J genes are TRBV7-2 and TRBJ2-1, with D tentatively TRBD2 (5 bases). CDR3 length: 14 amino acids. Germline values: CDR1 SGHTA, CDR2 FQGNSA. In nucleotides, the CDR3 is TGTGCCAGCAGCTTAGGCGGTCGGCAGGCACCGGGAATCTTC. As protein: CASSLGGRQAPGIF.

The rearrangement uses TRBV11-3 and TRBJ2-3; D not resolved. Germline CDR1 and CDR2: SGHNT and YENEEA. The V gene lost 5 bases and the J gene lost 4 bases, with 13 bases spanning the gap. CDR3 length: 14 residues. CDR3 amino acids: CASSPVESADTQYF. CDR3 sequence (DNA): TGTGCCAGCAGCCCTGTCGAGTCGGCAGATACGCAGTATTTT.

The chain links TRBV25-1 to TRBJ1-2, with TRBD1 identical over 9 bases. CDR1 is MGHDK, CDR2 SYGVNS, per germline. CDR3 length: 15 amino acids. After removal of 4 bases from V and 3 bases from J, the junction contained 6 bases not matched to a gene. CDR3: CASSGTGGGYYGYTF. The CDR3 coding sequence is TGTGCCAGCAGTGGAACAGGGGGCGGGTACTATGGCTACACCTTC.

The CDR3 protein is CASSGTGGNYGYTF. In DNA, the CDR3 is TGTGCCAGCAGTGGGACAGGTGGGAACTATGGCTACACCTTC. The J gene is TRBJ1-2, the V gene TRBV6-5; TRBD1 agrees at 8 bases. J gave up 2 bases and V 5 bases, and 4 bases lay outside the gene matches. Germline CDR1 MNHEY, CDR2 SVGAGI. The CDR3 loop spans 14 amino acids.

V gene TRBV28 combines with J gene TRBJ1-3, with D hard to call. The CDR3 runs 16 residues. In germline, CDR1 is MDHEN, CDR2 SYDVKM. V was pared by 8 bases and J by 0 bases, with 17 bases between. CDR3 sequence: CASAMQVVPSGNTIYF. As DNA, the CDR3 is TGTGCCAGCGCTATGCAGGTGGTTCCCTCTGGAAACACCATATATTTT.

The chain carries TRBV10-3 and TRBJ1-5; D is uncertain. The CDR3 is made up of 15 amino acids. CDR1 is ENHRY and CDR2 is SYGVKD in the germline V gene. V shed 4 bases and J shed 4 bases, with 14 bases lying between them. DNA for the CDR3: TGTGCCATCAGTGGCCTTGGAGGGAGTAATCAGCCCCAGCATTTT. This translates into CAISGLGGSNQPQHF.

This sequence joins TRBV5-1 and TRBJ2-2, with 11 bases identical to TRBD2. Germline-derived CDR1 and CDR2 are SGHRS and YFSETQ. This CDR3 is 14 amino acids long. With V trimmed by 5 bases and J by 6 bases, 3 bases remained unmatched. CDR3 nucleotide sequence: TGCGCCAGCAGTAGCGGGAGGGCCGCCGGGGAGCTGTTTTTT. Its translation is CASSSGRAAGELFF.

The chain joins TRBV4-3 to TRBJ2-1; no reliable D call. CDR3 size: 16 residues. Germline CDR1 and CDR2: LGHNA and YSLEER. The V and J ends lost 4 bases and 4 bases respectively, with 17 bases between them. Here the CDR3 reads CASSPRPQIVYNEQFF. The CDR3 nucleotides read TGCGCCAGCAGCCCCAGGCCACAAATTGTGTACAATGAGCAGTTCTTC.

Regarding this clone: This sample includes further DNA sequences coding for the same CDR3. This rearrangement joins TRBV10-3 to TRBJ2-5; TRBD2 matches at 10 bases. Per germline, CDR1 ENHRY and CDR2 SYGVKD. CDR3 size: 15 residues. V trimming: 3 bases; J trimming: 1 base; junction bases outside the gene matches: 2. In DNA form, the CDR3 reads TGTGCCATCAGTGAACTAGCGGGAACCCAAGAGACCCAGTACTTC. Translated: CAISELAGTQETQYF.

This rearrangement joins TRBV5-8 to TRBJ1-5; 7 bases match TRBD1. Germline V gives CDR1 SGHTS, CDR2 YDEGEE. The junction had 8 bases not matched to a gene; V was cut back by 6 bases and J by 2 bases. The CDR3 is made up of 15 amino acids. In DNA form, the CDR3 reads TGTGCCAGCACTAACAGGGGAGGCGGCAATCAGCCCCAGCATTTT. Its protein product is CASTNRGGGNQPQHF.

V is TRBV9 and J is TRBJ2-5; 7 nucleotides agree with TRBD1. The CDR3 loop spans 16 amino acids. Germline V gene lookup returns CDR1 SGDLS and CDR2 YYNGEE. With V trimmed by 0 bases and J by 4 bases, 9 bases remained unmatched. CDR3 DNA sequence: TGTGCCAGCAGCGTAGGAGGACAGGACCAGGGAGAGACCCAGTACTTC. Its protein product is CASSVGGQDQGETQYF. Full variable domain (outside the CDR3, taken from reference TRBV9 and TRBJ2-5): DSGVTQTPKHLITATGQRVTLRCSPRSGDLSVYWYQQSLDQGLQFLIQYYNGEERAKGNILERFSAQQFPDLHSELNLSSLELGDSALYFCASSVGGQDQGETQYFGPGTRLLVL.

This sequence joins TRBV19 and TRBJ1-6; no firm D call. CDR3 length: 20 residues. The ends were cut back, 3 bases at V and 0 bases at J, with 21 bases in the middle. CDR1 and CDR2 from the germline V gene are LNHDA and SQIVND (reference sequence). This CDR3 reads CASSIRTTDSGSSYNSPLHF. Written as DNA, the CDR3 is TGTGCCAGTAGTATTAGGACGACGGATTCGGGAAGCTCCTATAATTCACCCCTCCACTTT.